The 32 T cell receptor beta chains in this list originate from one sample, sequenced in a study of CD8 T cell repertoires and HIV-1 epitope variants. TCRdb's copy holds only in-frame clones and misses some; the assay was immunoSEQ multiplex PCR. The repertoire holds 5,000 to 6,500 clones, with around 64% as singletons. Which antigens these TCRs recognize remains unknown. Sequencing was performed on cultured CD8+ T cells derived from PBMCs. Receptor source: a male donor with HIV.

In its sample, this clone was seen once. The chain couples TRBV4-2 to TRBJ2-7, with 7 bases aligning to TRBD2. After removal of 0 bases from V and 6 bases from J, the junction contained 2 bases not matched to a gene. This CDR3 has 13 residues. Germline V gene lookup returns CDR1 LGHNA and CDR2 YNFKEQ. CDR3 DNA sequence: TGTGCCAGCAGCCAAGAAGCGGGGACCGAGCAGTACTTC. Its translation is CASSQEAGTEQYF.

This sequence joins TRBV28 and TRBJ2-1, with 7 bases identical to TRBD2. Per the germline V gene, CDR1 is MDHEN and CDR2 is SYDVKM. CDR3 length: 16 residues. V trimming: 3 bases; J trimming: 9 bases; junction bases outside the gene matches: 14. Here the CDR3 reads CASSFPRMGGPIEQFF. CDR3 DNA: TGTGCCAGCAGTTTCCCTAGGATGGGAGGGCCGATTGAGCAGTTCTTC. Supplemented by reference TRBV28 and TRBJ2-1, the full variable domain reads DVKVTQSSRYLVKRTGEKVFLECVQDMDHENMFWYRQDPGLGLRLIYFSYDVKMKEKGDIPEGYSVSREKKERFSLILESASTNQTSMYLCASSFPRMGGPIEQFFGPGTRLTVL.

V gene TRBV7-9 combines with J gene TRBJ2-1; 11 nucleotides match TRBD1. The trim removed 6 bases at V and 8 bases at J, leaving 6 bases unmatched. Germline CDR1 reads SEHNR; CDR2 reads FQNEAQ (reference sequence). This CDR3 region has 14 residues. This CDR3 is CASRVDRGLDEQFF. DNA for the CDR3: TGTGCCAGCAGGGTGGACAGGGGGCTTGATGAGCAGTTCTTC. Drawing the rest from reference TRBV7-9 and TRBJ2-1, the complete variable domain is DTGVSQNPRHKITKRGQNVTFRCDPISEHNRLYWYRQTLGQGPEFLTYFQNEAQLEKSRLLSDRFSAERPKGSFSTLEIQRTEQGDSAMYLCASRVDRGLDEQFFGPGTRLTVL.

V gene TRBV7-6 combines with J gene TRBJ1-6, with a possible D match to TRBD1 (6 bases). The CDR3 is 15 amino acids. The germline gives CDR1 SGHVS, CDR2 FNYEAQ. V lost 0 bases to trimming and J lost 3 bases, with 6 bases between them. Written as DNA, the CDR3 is TGTGCCAGCAGCTTAGCACAGGGCTATAATTCACCCCTCCACTTT. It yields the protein CASSLAQGYNSPLHF.

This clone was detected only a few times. The DNA of the CDR3 is TGTGCCAGCTCATCGACAGGGCCCAATCAGCCCCAGCATTTT. Its protein product is CASSSTGPNQPQHF. The chain is built from TRBV18 and TRBJ1-5, with 7 bases aligning to TRBD1. V gave up 5 bases and J gave up 3 bases; unmatched junction bases: 4. The CDR3 loop spans 14 amino acids. The germline V gene encodes CDR1 KGHSH and CDR2 LQKENI.

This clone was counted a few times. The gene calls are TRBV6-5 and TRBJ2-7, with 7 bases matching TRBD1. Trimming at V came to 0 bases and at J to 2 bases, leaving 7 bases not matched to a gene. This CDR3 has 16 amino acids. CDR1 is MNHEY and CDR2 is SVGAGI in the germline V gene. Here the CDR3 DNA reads TGTGCCAGCAGTTACTCGGGTACAGGGGCCGCCTACGAGCAGTACTTC. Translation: CASSYSGTGAAYEQYF.

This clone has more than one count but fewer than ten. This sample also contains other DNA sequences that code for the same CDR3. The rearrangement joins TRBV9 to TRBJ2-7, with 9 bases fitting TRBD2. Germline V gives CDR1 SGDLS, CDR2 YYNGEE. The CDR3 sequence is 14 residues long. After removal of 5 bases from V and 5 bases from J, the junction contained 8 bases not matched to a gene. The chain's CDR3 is CASSGGGGADEQYF. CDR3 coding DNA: TGTGCCAGCAGTGGGGGCGGGGGGGCTGACGAGCAGTACTTC.

Here the CDR3 reads CASSFGREVVSDRETQYF. The CDR3 DNA reads as TGTGCCAGCAGTTTTGGCCGCGAAGTCGTCTCAGATAGAGAGACCCAGTACTTC. The chain couples TRBV28 to TRBJ2-5, with D uncertain. This CDR3 contains 18 residues. Germline V gene sequence: CDR1 MDHEN, CDR2 SYDVKM. V lost 3 bases and J lost 4, with 24 bases in between.

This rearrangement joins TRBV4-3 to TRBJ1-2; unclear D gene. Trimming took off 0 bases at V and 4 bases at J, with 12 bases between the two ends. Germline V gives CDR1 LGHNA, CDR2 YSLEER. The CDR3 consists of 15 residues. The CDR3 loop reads CASSQDLARTYGYTF. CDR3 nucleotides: TGCGCCAGCAGCCAAGATCTGGCAAGAACCTATGGCTACACCTTC.

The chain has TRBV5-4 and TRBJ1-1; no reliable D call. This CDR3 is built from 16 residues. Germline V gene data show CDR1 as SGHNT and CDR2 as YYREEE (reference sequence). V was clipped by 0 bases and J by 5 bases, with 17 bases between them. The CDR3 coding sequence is TGTGCCAGCAGCTTGGAAGGACCCGGCCTGATGACTGAAGCTTTCTTT. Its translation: CASSLEGPGLMTEAFF.

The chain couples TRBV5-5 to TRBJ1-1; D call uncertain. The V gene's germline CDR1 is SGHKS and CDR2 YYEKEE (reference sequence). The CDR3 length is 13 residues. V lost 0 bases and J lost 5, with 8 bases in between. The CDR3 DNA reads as TGTGCCAGCAGCTTGGGTCCAGGTACTGAAGCTTTCTTT. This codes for CASSLGPGTEAFF. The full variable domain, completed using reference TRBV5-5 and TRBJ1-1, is DAGVTQSPTHLIKTRGQQVTLRCSPISGHKSVSWYQQVLGQGPQFIFQYYEKEERGRGNFPDRFSARQFPNYSSELNVNALLLGDSALYLCASSLGPGTEAFFGQGTRLTVV.

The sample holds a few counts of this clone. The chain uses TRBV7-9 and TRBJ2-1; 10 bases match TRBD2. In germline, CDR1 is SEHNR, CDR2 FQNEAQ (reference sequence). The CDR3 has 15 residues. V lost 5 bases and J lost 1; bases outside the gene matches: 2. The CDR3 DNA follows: TGTGCCAGCAGCGGGACTAGCGAGTCCTACAATGAGCAGTTCTTC. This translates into CASSGTSESYNEQFF.

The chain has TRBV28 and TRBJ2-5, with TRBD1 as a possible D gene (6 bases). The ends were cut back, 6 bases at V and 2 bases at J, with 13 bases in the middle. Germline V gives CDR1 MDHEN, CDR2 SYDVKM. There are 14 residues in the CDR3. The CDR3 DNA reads TGTGCCAGCAGCCCAGGACAGCTTCAAGAGACCCAGTACTTC. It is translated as CASSPGQLQETQYF.

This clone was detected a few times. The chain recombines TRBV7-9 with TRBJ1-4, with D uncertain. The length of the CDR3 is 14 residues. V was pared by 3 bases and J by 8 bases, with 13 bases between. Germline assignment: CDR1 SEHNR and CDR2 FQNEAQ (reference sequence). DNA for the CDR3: TGTGCCAGCAGCTTGGCGGGGAGAGGGGAAAAACTGTTTTTT. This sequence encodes CASSLAGRGEKLFF.

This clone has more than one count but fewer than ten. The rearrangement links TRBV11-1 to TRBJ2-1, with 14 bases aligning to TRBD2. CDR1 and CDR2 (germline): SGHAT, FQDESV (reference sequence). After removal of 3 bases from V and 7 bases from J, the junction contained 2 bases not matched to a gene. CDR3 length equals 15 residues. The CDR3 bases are TGTGCCAGCAGCTTTGGGACTAGCGGGAGTAATGAGCAGTTCTTC. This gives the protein CASSFGTSGSNEQFF. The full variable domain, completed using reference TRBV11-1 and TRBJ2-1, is EAEVAQSPRYKITEKSQAVAFWCDPISGHATLYWYRQILGQGPELLVQFQDESVVDDSQLPKDRFSAERLKGVDSTLKIQPAELGDSAMYLCASSFGTSGSNEQFFGPGTRLTVL.

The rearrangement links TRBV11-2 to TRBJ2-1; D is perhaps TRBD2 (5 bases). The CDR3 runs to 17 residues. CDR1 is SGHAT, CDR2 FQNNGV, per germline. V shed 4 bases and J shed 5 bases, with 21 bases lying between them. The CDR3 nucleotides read TGTGCCAGCAGCTCTACCTACTGGAGGCAGTTCGACAATGAGCAGTTCTTC. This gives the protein CASSSTYWRQFDNEQFF. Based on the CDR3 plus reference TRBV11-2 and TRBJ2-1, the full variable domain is EAGVAQSPRYKIIEKRQSVAFWCNPISGHATLYWYQQILGQGPKLLIQFQNNGVVDDSQLPKDRFSAERLKGVDSTLKIQPAKLEDSAVYLCASSSTYWRQFDNEQFFGPGTRLTVL.

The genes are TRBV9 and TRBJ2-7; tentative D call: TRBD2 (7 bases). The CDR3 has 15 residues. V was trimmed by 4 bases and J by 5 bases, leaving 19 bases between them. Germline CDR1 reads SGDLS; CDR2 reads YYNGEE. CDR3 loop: CASSPDIRGADEQYF. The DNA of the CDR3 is TGTGCCAGCAGCCCCGATATTCGGGGGGCCGACGAGCAGTACTTC.

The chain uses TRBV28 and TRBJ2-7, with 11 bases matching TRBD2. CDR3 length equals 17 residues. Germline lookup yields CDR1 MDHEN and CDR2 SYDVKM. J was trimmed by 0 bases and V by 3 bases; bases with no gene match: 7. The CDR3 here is CASSFSLAGGSSYEQYF. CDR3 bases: TGTGCCAGCAGTTTTTCTCTAGCGGGAGGTAGCTCCTACGAGCAGTACTTC.

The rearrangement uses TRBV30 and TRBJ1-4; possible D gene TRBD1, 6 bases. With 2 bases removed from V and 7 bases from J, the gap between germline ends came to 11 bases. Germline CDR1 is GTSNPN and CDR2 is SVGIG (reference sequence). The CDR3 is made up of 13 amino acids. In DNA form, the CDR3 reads TGTGCCTGGAGTCAGGGGCACGGTGAAAAACTGTTTTTT. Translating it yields CAWSQGHGEKLFF. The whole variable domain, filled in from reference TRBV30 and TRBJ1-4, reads SQTIHQWPATLVQPVGSPLSLECTVEGTSNPNLYWYRQAAGRGLQLLFYSVGIGQISSEVPQNLSASRPQDRQFILSSKKLLLSDSGFYLCAWSQGHGEKLFFGSGTQLSVL.

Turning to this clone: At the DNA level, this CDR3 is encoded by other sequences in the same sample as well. The CDR3 DNA is TGTGCCAGCATGAACACTGAAGCTTTCTTT. Its protein product is CASMNTEAFF. This chain uses TRBV19 with TRBJ1-1; D gene unclear. The CDR3 runs 10 residues. The germline V and J ends were trimmed by 9 bases and 0 bases, with 2 bases remaining between them. Germline V gene data show CDR1 as LNHDA and CDR2 as SQIVND (reference sequence).

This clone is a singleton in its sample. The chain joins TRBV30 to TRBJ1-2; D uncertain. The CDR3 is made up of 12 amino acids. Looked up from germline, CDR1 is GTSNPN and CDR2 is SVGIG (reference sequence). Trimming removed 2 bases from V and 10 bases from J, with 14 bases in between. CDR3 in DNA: TGTGCCTGGAGTCCTACTACCCGGGACTACACCTTC. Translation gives CAWSPTTRDYTF.

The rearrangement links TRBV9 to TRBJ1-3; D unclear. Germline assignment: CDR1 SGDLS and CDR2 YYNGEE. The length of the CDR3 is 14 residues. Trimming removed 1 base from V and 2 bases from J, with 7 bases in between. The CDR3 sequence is CASSVRTAGNTIYF. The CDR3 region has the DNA TGTGCCAGCAGCGTACGGACGGCTGGAAACACCATATATTTT. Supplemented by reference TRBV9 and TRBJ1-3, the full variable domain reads DSGVTQTPKHLITATGQRVTLRCSPRSGDLSVYWYQQSLDQGLQFLIQYYNGEERAKGNILERFSAQQFPDLHSELNLSSLELGDSALYFCASSVRTAGNTIYFGEGSWLTVV.

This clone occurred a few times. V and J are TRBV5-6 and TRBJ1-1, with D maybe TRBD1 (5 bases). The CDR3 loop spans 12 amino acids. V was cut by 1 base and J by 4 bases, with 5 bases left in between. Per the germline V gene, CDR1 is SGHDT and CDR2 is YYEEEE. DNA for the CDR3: TGTGCCAGCAGCTTGAGGGGCACTGAAGCTTTCTTT. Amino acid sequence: CASSLRGTEAFF.

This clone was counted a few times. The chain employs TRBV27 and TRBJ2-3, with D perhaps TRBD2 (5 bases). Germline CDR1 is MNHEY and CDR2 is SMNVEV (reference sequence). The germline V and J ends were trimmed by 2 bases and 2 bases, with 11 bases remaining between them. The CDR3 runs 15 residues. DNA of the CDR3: TGTGCCAGCAGTTTAGAGGAGGCGGACACAGATACGCAGTATTTT. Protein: CASSLEEADTDTQYF.

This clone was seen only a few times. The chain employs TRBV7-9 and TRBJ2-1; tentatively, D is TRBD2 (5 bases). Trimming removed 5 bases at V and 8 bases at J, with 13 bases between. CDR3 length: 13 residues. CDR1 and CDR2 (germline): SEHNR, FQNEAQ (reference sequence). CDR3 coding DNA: TGTGCCAGCAGCCCTGGATCAGCGGATGAGCAGTTCTTC. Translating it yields CASSPGSADEQFF.

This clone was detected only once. This chain's CDR3 is CASSLGDEQYF. The DNA of the CDR3 is TGTGCCAGCAGTTTAGGGGACGAGCAGTACTTC. The chain uses TRBV27 and TRBJ2-7; unclear D gene. Germline V gene lookup returns CDR1 MNHEY and CDR2 SMNVEV (reference sequence). V lost 2 bases and J 5 bases, leaving 4 bases between the germline ends. The CDR3 has 11 residues.

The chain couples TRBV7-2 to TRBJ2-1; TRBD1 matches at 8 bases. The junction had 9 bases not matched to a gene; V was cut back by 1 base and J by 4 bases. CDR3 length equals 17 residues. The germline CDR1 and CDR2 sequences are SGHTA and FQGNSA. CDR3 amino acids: CASSLGGRGLGYNEQFF. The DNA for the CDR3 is TGTGCCAGCAGCTTAGGAGGCAGGGGGCTTGGGTACAATGAGCAGTTCTTC.

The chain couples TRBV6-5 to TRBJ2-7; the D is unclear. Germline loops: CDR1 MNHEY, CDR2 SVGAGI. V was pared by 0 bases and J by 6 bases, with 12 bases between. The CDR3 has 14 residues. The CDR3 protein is CASSYSPDRLEQYF. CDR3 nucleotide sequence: TGTGCCAGCAGTTACTCACCAGACCGCCTCGAGCAGTACTTC.

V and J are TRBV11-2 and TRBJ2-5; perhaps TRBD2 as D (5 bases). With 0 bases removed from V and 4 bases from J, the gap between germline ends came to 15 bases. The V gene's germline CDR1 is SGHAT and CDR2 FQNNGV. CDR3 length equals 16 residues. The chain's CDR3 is CASSLDLTGSAETQYF. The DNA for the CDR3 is TGTGCCAGCAGCTTAGATCTGACTGGGAGCGCAGAGACCCAGTACTTC.

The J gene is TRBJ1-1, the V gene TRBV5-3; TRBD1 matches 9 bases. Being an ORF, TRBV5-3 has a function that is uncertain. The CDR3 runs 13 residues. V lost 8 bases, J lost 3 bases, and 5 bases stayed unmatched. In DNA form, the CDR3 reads TGTGCCAGCAGTCGGACAGGGGACACTGAAGCTTTCTTT. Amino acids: CASSRTGDTEAFF.

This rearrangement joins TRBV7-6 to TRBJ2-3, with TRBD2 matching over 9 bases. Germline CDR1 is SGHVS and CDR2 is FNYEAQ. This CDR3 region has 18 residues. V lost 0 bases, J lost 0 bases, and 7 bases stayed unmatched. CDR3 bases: TGTGCCAGCAGCTTAGCCCCTAGCGGGGTGACTAGCACAGATACGCAGTATTTT. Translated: CASSLAPSGVTSTDTQYF.

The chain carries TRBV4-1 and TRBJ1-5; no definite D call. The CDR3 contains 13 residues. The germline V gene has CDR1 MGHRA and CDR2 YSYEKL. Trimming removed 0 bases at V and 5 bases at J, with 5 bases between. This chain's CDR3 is CASSQERDQPQHF. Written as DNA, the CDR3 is TGCGCCAGCAGCCAAGAAAGGGATCAGCCCCAGCATTTT.